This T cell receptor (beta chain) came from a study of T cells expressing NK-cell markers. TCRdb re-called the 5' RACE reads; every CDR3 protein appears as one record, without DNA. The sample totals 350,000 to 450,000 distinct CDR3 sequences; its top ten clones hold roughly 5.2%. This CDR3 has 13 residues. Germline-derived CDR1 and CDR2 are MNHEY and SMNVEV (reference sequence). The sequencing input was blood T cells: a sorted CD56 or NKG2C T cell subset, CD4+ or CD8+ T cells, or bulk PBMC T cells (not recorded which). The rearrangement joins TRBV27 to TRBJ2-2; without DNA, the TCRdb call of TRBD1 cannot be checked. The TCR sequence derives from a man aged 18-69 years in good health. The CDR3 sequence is CASTSGVFGELFF.